One and the same sample provided the 28 T cell receptor beta chains below, sequenced in a study of blood T cells in healthy people across ages. The authors ran a second PCR of roughly 6 to 12 cycles using a sample-barcoded 5' primer and a J-beta primer mix. TCRdb processed the 5' RACE reads anew with MiXCR; each CDR3 protein has one entry. This sample has around 1,000,000 distinct CDR3 sequences, with 35% to 45% found just once. Sequencing was performed on blood. Receptor source: a man younger than 35 in good health.

This clonotype appeared a few times. The CDR3 nucleotides read TGTGCCAGCAGCCCGGCGCAGTCCTACGAGCAGTACTTC. Translated, it gives CASSPAQSYEQYF. This chain connects TRBV4-2 to TRBJ2-7; no reliable D call. V was clipped by 4 bases and J by 1 base, with 8 bases between them. Germline assignment: CDR1 LGHNA and CDR2 YNFKEQ. The CDR3 spans 13 residues.

This clonotype was seen a handful of times. The V and J genes are TRBV20-1 and TRBJ2-1; D may be TRBD2 (5 bases). Germline V gives CDR1 DFQATT, CDR2 SNEGSKA (reference sequence). There are 15 residues in the CDR3. With 4 bases removed from V and 0 bases from J, the gap between germline ends came to 13 bases. The CDR3 sequence: CSANSGLTSYNEQFF. In DNA form, the CDR3 reads TGCAGTGCTAATTCGGGGTTAACCTCCTACAATGAGCAGTTCTTC.

In the case of this clonotype: One end of the junction is discordant with germline, which a read error may explain. The rearrangement links TRBV12-3 or TRBV12-4 to TRBJ2-7, with D perhaps TRBD1 or TRBD2 (6 bases each). This CDR3 is 13 amino acids long. The CDR3 region is CASTLRGRYEQYF. In DNA form, the CDR3 reads TGTGCCAGCACTTTACGGGGGCGGTACGAGCAGTACTTC.

The chain carries TRBV6-6 and TRBJ2-2; D is possibly TRBD1 or TRBD2 (5 bases each). CDR1 MNHNY and CDR2 SVGAGI come from the germline V gene (reference sequence). CDR3 length: 15 residues. Trimming pared 8 bases from V and 6 bases from J, leaving 19 bases between. The CDR3 DNA reads as TGTGCCAGCCAGCCTGGGGGTTTTTTGGCCGGGGAGCTGTTTTTT. Encoded protein: CASQPGGFLAGELFF.

V usage is TRBV14 and J usage is TRBJ2-3; D is perhaps TRBD1 (6 bases). V gave up 6 bases and J gave up 3 bases, with 16 bases separating them. The CDR3 spans 15 residues. Germline CDR1 SGHDN, CDR2 FVKESK. The CDR3 bases are TGTGCCAGCAGTGAGTCCAGGGGCCATACAGATACGCAGTATTTT. Translated, it gives CASSESRGHTDTQYF.

This chain connects TRBV2 to TRBJ1-5, with 8 bases lining up with TRBD1. The CDR3 length is 15 residues. With 4 bases clipped from V and 6 bases from J, the junction kept 8 bases outside the gene matches. Germline loops: CDR1 SNHLY, CDR2 FYNNEI. Here the CDR3 reads CASSGIGTGIQPQHF. CDR3 bases: TGTGCCAGCAGTGGAATCGGGACAGGTATTCAGCCCCAGCATTTT.

The rearrangement links TRBV2 to TRBJ2-3; D is possibly TRBD2 (6 bases). CDR3 length equals 14 residues. V lost 10 bases and J lost 0, with 14 bases in between. Germline CDR1 reads SNHLY; CDR2 reads FYNNEI. The CDR3 spells CATAGPSSTDTQYF. CDR3 nucleotides: TGTGCCACGGCGGGACCGTCCAGCACAGATACGCAGTATTTT.

The chain is built from TRBV18 and TRBJ1-2; D is possibly TRBD1 (5 bases). V lost 2 bases and J 2 bases, leaving 9 bases between the germline ends. From germline, CDR1 is KGHSH and CDR2 LQKENI. The CDR3 is 14 residues long. The CDR3 loop is CASSPKGQNYGYTF. DNA of the CDR3: TGTGCCAGCTCACCAAAGGGGCAGAACTATGGCTACACCTTC.

The CDR3 region is CAIRPGRETDTQYF. The CDR3 bases are TGTGCCATCAGACCGGGACGAGAAACAGATACGCAGTATTTT. The genes are TRBV10-3 and TRBJ2-3; the D call may be TRBD1 or TRBD2 (5 bases each). The CDR3 has 14 residues. V lost 6 bases and J lost 3, with 13 bases in between. The germline CDR1 and CDR2 sequences are ENHRY and SYGVKD.

The chain is built from TRBV6-2 or TRBV6-3 and TRBJ2-4; no definite D call. The CDR3 contains 14 residues. V lost 0 bases to trimming and J lost 4 bases, with 7 bases between them. Germline V gene sequence: CDR1 MNHEY, CDR2 SVGEGT. CDR3 DNA sequence: TGTGCCAGCAGTTACTCGACGGTTAAAAACATTCAGTACTTC. It yields the protein CASSYSTVKNIQYF.

This clonotype came up a few times. For the CDR3, the DNA is TGTGCCAGCAGCTTAGAGTCGGCAGCTGAATATGGCTACACCTTC. It specifies CASSLESAAEYGYTF. The chain combines TRBV7-2 with TRBJ1-2; D gene uncertain. This CDR3 region has 15 residues. With 1 base removed from V and 5 bases from J, the gap between germline ends came to 14 bases. Germline V gives CDR1 SGHTA, CDR2 FQGNSA.

This clonotype was counted ten times or more. V is TRBV29-1 and J is TRBJ2-3; tentatively, D is TRBD1 or TRBD2 (6 bases each). The V and J ends lost 4 bases and 2 bases respectively, with 10 bases between them. Germline-derived CDR1 and CDR2 are SQVTM and ANQGSEA. This CDR3 has 13 residues. CDR3 protein: CSVGGGHTDTQYF. CDR3 DNA sequence: TGCAGCGTTGGAGGGGGGCACACAGATACGCAGTATTTT.

This chain links TRBV7-9 with TRBJ1-5, with 7 bases identical to TRBD1. Germline V gene lookup returns CDR1 SEHNR and CDR2 FQNEAQ (reference sequence). The CDR3 extends over 15 amino acids. V trimming: 4 bases; J trimming: 2 bases; junction bases outside the gene matches: 5. This CDR3 is CASSSTGMGNQPQHF. Here the CDR3 DNA reads TGTGCCAGCAGCTCGACAGGGATGGGCAATCAGCCCCAGCATTTT.

This clonotype was counted ten times or more. V gene TRBV12-3 or TRBV12-4 combines with J gene TRBJ2-1, with D possibly matching TRBD2 (6 bases). Trimming cost V 5 bases and J 5 bases, with 13 bases left between them. The CDR3 length is 14 residues. The CDR3 is CASSPTWTNNEQFF. In nucleotides, the CDR3 is TGTGCCAGCAGTCCAACCTGGACTAACAATGAGCAGTTCTTC.

The rearrangement links TRBV4-3 to TRBJ2-1; TRBD2 matches 10 bases. J gave up 5 bases and V 4 bases, and 14 bases lay outside the gene matches. The CDR3 has 18 amino acids. Germline CDR1 and CDR2: LGHNA and YSLEER. In nucleotides, the CDR3 is TGCGCCAGCAGCCGCACAGTGTCTAGCGGGGGCTGGAACAATGAGCAGTTCTTC. Translating it yields CASSRTVSSGGWNNEQFF.

This clonotype was counted a few times. V and J are TRBV4-3 and TRBJ2-5, with 7 nucleotides matching TRBD2. Germline V lookup: CDR1 LGHNA, CDR2 YSLEER. This CDR3 has 15 amino acids. The V and J ends lost 0 bases and 5 bases, in that order; junction bases with no gene match: 6. The CDR3 loop is CASSQDKGRGETQYF. The CDR3 region has the DNA TGCGCCAGCAGCCAAGATAAGGGGCGGGGGGAGACCCAGTACTTC.

This clonotype was recorded at least ten times. The J gene is TRBJ2-7, the V gene TRBV7-2; D is uncertain. V gave up 5 bases and J gave up 0 bases, with 14 bases separating them. The length of the CDR3 is 15 residues. The germline V gene encodes CDR1 SGHTA and CDR2 FQGNSA. The CDR3 DNA is TGTGCCAGCAGCCCGCGGCAGCGTATCTCCTACGAGCAGTACTTC. It is translated as CASSPRQRISYEQYF.

This clonotype was counted a few times. This rearrangement joins TRBV20-1 to TRBJ2-1, with TRBD2 identical over 13 bases. The germline V gene has CDR1 DFQATT and CDR2 SNEGSKA (reference sequence). V was pared by 2 bases and J by 7 bases, with 8 bases of the junction left unmatched. There are 16 residues in the CDR3. DNA for the CDR3: TGCAGTGCTAGACGTCTACTAGCGGGGGGGAAGAATGAGCAGTTCTTC. Protein: CSARRLLAGGKNEQFF.

This clonotype was counted between two and nine times. The gene calls are TRBV18 and TRBJ1-1; D is unresolved. Looked up from germline, CDR1 is KGHSH and CDR2 is LQKENI. The length of the CDR3 is 12 residues. V was pared by 2 bases and J by 7 bases, with 8 bases between. The CDR3 loop reads CASSPTGLEAFF. In DNA form, the CDR3 reads TGTGCCAGCTCACCAACGGGCCTTGAAGCTTTCTTT.

This clonotype was seen only once. This chain uses TRBV7-2 with TRBJ1-1; 8 positions agree with TRBD1. This CDR3 contains 14 residues. CDR1 is SGHTA, CDR2 FQGNSA, per germline. The V segment lost 5 bases and the J segment 4 bases; nucleotides outside the gene matches: 6. As DNA, the CDR3 is TGTGCCAGCAGCAGCACAGGGGGGGCCACTGAAGCTTTCTTT. This gives the protein CASSSTGGATEAFF. Full variable domain (missing parts from reference TRBV7-2 and TRBJ1-1): GAGVSQSPSNKVTEKGKDVELRCDPISGHTALYWYRQSLGQGLEFLIYFQGNSAPDKSGLPSDRFSAERTGGSVSTLTIQRTQQEDSAVYLCASSSTGGATEAFFGQGTRLTVV.

The table lists this clonotype with a few counts. As DNA, the CDR3 is TGCAGTGCTAGTCTTGACAGGGCGGGCGGCTACACCTTC. As protein: CSASLDRAGGYTF. The V call is TRBV20-1, the J call TRBJ1-2; 7 bases line up with TRBD1. The CDR3 totals 13 residues. V lost 3 bases, J lost 8 bases, and 9 bases stayed unmatched. CDR1 and CDR2 (germline): DFQATT, SNEGSKA (reference sequence).

This clonotype is a singleton in its sample. J is TRBJ2-3 and V is TRBV7-6, with TRBD2 matching over 7 bases. Germline V gene data show CDR1 as SGHVS and CDR2 as FNYEAQ. The CDR3 is 18 amino acids. V was clipped by 6 bases and J by 0 bases; unmatched bases: 15. CDR3 loop: CASSLTGGPGSSTDTQYF. The CDR3 DNA follows: TGTGCCAGCAGTTTAACGGGGGGACCAGGCTCTAGCACAGATACGCAGTATTTT. Variable domain in full (rest from reference TRBV7-6 and TRBJ2-3): GAGVSQSPRYKVTKRGQDVALRCDPISGHVSLYWYRQALGQGPEFLTYFNYEAQQDKSGLPNDRFSAERPEGSISTLTIQRTEQRDSAMYRCASSLTGGPGSSTDTQYFGPGTRLTVL.

J is TRBJ2-1 and V is TRBV20-1, with TRBD2 identical over 9 bases. Germline lookup yields CDR1 DFQATT and CDR2 SNEGSKA (reference sequence). J gave up 3 bases and V 3 bases, and 3 bases lay outside the gene matches. This CDR3 spans 14 amino acids. The DNA for the CDR3 is TGCAGTGCTAGTAGCGGGGGAATCTACAATGAGCAGTTCTTC. This codes for CSASSGGIYNEQFF.

The gene calls are TRBV9 and TRBJ2-3; 8 positions match TRBD2. CDR1 SGDLS and CDR2 YYNGEE come from the germline V gene. V was clipped by 2 bases and J by 2 bases; unmatched bases: 7. The CDR3 spans 16 residues. The CDR3, as DNA: TGTGCCAGCAGCGTGTGGGCTAGCGGGTCCACAGATACGCAGTATTTT. Translation gives CASSVWASGSTDTQYF.

This clonotype was observed a handful of times. The chain recombines TRBV4-1 with TRBJ2-2; 7 bases match TRBD1. The CDR3 totals 15 residues. The junction had 5 bases not matched to a gene; V was cut back by 5 bases and J by 2 bases. Germline V CDR1 and CDR2: MGHRA, YSYEKL. The CDR3 nucleotides are TGCGCCAGCAGCAAGGGGACAGCAAACACCGGGGAGCTGTTTTTT. Amino acids: CASSKGTANTGELFF.

In its sample, this clonotype was seen a few times. The chain links TRBV12-3 or TRBV12-4 to TRBJ1-2; D is perhaps TRBD1 (5 bases). The CDR3 consists of 15 residues. The V gene lost 6 bases and the J gene lost 9 bases, with 23 bases spanning the gap. In DNA, the CDR3 is TGTGCCAGCAGATCTGCCGGGACCAAAACCGTACGCTACACCTTC. Protein: CASRSAGTKTVRYTF.

The gene calls are TRBV5-1 and TRBJ2-1; D is tentatively TRBD1 or TRBD2 (5 bases each). Trimming shortened V by 4 bases and J by 7 bases, and 12 bases separated the two germline ends. CDR1 SGHRS and CDR2 YFSETQ come from the germline V gene. CDR3 length: 13 residues. The CDR3 loop is CASSPDWGNEQFF. CDR3 bases: TGCGCCAGCAGCCCGGATTGGGGGAATGAGCAGTTCTTC.

This clonotype has a handful of counts. The genes are TRBV27 and TRBJ2-1, with 12 bases that match TRBD1. The V gene's germline CDR1 is MNHEY and CDR2 SMNVEV (reference sequence). CDR3 length equals 16 residues. Trimming took 0 bases from V and 8 from J; bases not matched to a gene: 5. Here the CDR3 DNA reads TGTGCCAGCAGTTTATCTTCCGGGACAGGGGGCTATGAGCAGTTCTTC. It specifies CASSLSSGTGGYEQFF.